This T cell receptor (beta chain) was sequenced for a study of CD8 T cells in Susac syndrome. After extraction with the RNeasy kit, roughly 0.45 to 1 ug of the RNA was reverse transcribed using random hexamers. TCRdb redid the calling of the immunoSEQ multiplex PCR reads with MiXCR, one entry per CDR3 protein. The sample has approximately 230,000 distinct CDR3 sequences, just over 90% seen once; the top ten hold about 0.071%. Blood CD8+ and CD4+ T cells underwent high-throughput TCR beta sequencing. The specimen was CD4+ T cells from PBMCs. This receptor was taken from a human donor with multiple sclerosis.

The CDR3 loop is CSARFEYGESPLHF. The CDR3 DNA is TGCAGTGCTAGATTCGAATATGGGGAATCACCCCTCCACTTT. J is TRBJ1-6 and V is TRBV20-1; D not certain. V was trimmed by 2 bases and J by 10 bases, leaving 15 bases between them. The germline V gene has CDR1 DFQATT and CDR2 SNEGSKA (reference sequence). The CDR3 has 14 residues.